The rows below give T cell receptor beta chains drawn from one sample of a study of blood T cell repertoires in COVID-19. Clones were read by immunoSEQ multiplex PCR, and TCRdb kept only the in-frame ones, dropping some. The sample includes a few hundred thousand clones, roughly 90% of them seen just once. Sequenced input: peripheral blood. The receptors originated from a woman aged 30 to 39 with COVID-19, enrolled during active disease. Each CDR3 is given with its conserved first and last residue. Fields, in order: clone size, J gene, D gene, V gene, CDR3 protein, CDR3 DNA. The D gene is left open where the match is weak. The listing skips clone size in some rows; elsewhere it reads once, few, many or a size class.

>NA|TRBJ1-1|TRBD1|TRBV5-6
CASSPGTGVEAEAFF
TGTGCCAGCAGCCCCGGGACAGGGGTTGAAGCTGAAGCTTTCTTT
>NA|TRBJ1-4|NA|TRBV7-9
CASSLGGGENEKLFF
TGTGCCAGCAGCTTAGGAGGGGGGGAGAATGAAAAACTGTTTTTT
>NA|TRBJ2-7|NA|TRBV7-9
CASSFDSMGNYEQYF
TGTGCCAGCAGCTTCGACAGCATGGGAAATTACGAGCAGTACTTC
>NA|TRBJ2-3|TRBD2|TRBV5-1
CASSPRGTSGSKLDTQYF
TGCGCCAGCAGCCCACGGGGGACTAGCGGGAGTAAATTAGATACGCAGTATTTT
>NA|TRBJ1-6|NA|TRBV6-2/TRBV6-3
CASSYYFGRGNSPLHF
TGTGCCAGCAGTTACTATTTTGGCAGGGGTAATTCACCCCTCCACTTT
>NA|TRBJ2-1|TRBD2|TRBV18
CASSSGNAYNEQFF
TGTGCCAGCTCTAGCGGGAATGCCTACAATGAGCAGTTCTTC
>NA|TRBJ2-6|NA|TRBV15
CATSRGIVEHSGANVLTF
TGTGCCACCAGCAGAGGGATAGTGGAGCATTCTGGGGCCAACGTCCTGACTTTC
>NA|TRBJ2-2|NA|TRBV11-2
CASSLVSGMATGELFF
TGTGCCAGCAGCTTAGTTTCGGGGATGGCCACCGGGGAGCTGTTTTTT
>NA|TRBJ2-1|TRBD2|TRBV7-2
CASSFLGLADRSFF
TGTGCCAGCAGCTTCCTAGGACTAGCGGATAGGTCGTTCTTC
>once|TRBJ1-5|NA|TRBV11-3
CASSFRGGSNQPQHF
TGTGCCAGCAGCTTTCGGGGTGGGAGCAATCAGCCCCAGCATTTT
>NA|TRBJ2-1|NA|TRBV6-5
CASSTGSSYNEQFF
TGTGCCAGCAGTACAGGGAGCTCCTACAATGAGCAGTTCTTC
>NA|TRBJ2-2|TRBD1|TRBV7-8
CASSSTGGRGGELFF
TGTGCCAGCAGCTCTACAGGGGGCCGAGGCGGGGAGCTGTTTTTT
>NA|TRBJ1-5|TRBD1|TRBV24-1
CATSDSTGVQPQHF
TGTGCCACCAGTGATTCGACAGGGGTTCAGCCCCAGCATTTT
>NA|TRBJ1-1|NA|TRBV28
CASASGGLNTEAFF
TGTGCCAGCGCCTCCGGGGGGCTGAACACTGAAGCTTTCTTT
>NA|TRBJ1-5|NA|TRBV4-3
CASSQEIFGQGSQPQHF
TGCGCCAGCAGCCAAGAAATCTTCGGGCAGGGGAGTCAGCCCCAGCATTTT
>NA|TRBJ2-1|NA|TRBV12-2
CAGRDRGSYNEQFF
TGTGCAGGCCGGGACAGGGGTTCCTACAATGAGCAGTTCTTC
>NA|TRBJ2-1|NA|TRBV13
CASSFGLPRGWDNEQFF
TGTGCCAGCAGCTTCGGGCTACCCCGGGGGTGGGACAATGAGCAGTTCTTC
>NA|TRBJ1-6|TRBD1|TRBV6-2/TRBV6-3
CASSSSRQGGRSPLHF
TGTGCCAGCAGTTCCTCGCGACAGGGTGGCAGATCACCCCTCCACTTT
>NA|TRBJ2-7|TRBD1|TRBV6-2/TRBV6-3
CASSFQDRGHEQYF
TGTGCCAGCAGCTTTCAGGACAGGGGCCACGAGCAGTACTTC
>few|TRBJ2-7|NA|TRBV7-9
CASSLDSHEQYF
TGTGCCAGCAGCTTGGACAGCCACGAGCAGTACTTC
>NA|TRBJ1-1|TRBD1|TRBV7-8
CASSLRDRDEAFF
TGTGCCAGCAGCTTAAGGGACAGGGATGAAGCTTTCTTT
>NA|TRBJ1-5|NA|TRBV21-1
CASTSGGTGKNQPQHF
TGTGCCAGCACCTCAGGTGGGACAGGTAAAAATCAGCCCCAGCATTTT
>NA|TRBJ1-6|TRBD1|TRBV19
CASRGQGNNSPLHF
TGTGCCAGTAGGGGACAGGGAAATAATTCACCCCTCCACTTT
>NA|TRBJ1-6|TRBD1|TRBV6-4
CASSDHRQGINSPLHF
TGTGCCAGCAGTGACCACAGACAGGGAATCAATTCACCCCTCCACTTT